The next 30 T cell receptor beta chains were all read from a single sample in a study of T cells in Graves' hyperthyroidism and ophthalmopathy. Using RNA transcripts as the source, TCR beta CDR3 regions were amplified. The HTBI primer set served for first-round RT-PCR of the TCR CDR3. TCRdb itself ran the multiplex PCR reads through MiXCR, one entry per CDR3 protein. Found here are some 510,000 distinct CDR3 sequences, under 60% of them singletons; the top ten hold nearly 8.5%. The sample taken for sequencing was peripheral blood or thyroid tissue (not recorded which). These receptors all stem from a woman aged 18 to 35 with Graves' hyperthyroidism.

This clonotype has only a few counts. V gene TRBV14 combines with J gene TRBJ1-2; D remains ambiguous. Trimming shortened V by 8 bases and J by 1 base, and 14 bases separated the two germline ends. The germline V gene has CDR1 SGHDN and CDR2 FVKESK. This CDR3 region has 14 residues. CDR3 sequence: CASSPSGRNYGYTF. As DNA, the CDR3 is TGTGCCAGCTCACCTTCCGGGCGTAACTATGGCTACACCTTC.

This clonotype was counted a few times. The chain couples TRBV19 to TRBJ2-2; maybe TRBD2 (7 bases). From germline, CDR1 is LNHDA and CDR2 SQIVND (reference sequence). CDR3 length: 14 amino acids. Between the trimmed V and J ends, which lost 7 bases and 7 bases, there was a span of 16 bases. The CDR3 DNA follows: TGTGCCAGTACTAGGCAGGGGAGGGTCGGGGAGCTGTTTTTT. It encodes CASTRQGRVGELFF.

The chain is built from TRBV29-1 and TRBJ2-7, with D perhaps TRBD2 (5 bases). Trimming pared 0 bases from V and 9 bases from J, leaving 6 bases between. From germline, CDR1 is SQVTM and CDR2 ANQGSEA. CDR3 length: 10 amino acids. CDR3 in DNA: TGCAGCGTTGAAGAAGGAGGGCAGTACTTC. It encodes CSVEEGGQYF.

The chain has TRBV15 and TRBJ2-1; no reliable D call. The closer fit of TRBJ2-7 to the DNA end suggests the J call may be wrong. The CDR3 extends over 15 amino acids. Germline V gene data show CDR1 as LNHNV and CDR2 as YYDKDF (reference sequence). Here the CDR3 reads CATSREDAGWNEQYF. Written as DNA, the CDR3 is TGTGCCACCAGCAGAGAGGACGCTGGTTGGAATGAGCAGTACTTC.

This clonotype turned up a few times. The CDR3 DNA reads as TGCAGTGCTAGCGAGGACAGGGCAATGGAGCAGTACTTC. It encodes CSASEDRAMEQYF. The chain couples TRBV20-1 to TRBJ2-7, with 8 bases fitting TRBD1. CDR1 and CDR2 from the germline V gene are DFQATT and SNEGSKA (reference sequence). V was pared by 3 bases and J by 7 bases, with 8 bases of the junction left unmatched. The CDR3 covers 13 residues.

The rearrangement joins TRBV7-9 to TRBJ2-2; no reliable D call. The V gene's germline CDR1 is SEHNR and CDR2 FQNEAQ (reference sequence). V gave up 6 bases and J gave up 7 bases, with 12 bases separating them. This CDR3 is 13 amino acids long. CDR3 in amino acids: CASRNLEDGELFF. The CDR3 DNA is TGTGCCAGCAGGAACCTAGAGGACGGGGAGCTGTTTTTT.

This rearrangement joins TRBV5-1 to TRBJ2-7; D remains ambiguous. The V gene lost 1 base and the J gene lost 2 bases, with 10 bases spanning the gap. Germline loops: CDR1 SGHRS, CDR2 YFSETQ. This CDR3 spans 14 amino acids. The CDR3 protein is CASSLSASPYEQYF. CDR3 DNA: TGCGCCAGCAGCTTGTCAGCAAGCCCCTACGAGCAGTACTTC.

In this sample, this clonotype turned up many times. The CDR3 DNA reads as TGTGCCAGCAGCTTCAGGGCGGGGGGCTACACCTTC. The encoded protein is CASSFRAGGYTF. The rearrangement uses TRBV7-2 and TRBJ1-2, with D perhaps TRBD1 (5 bases). This CDR3 has 12 amino acids. Trimming removed 3 bases at V and 8 bases at J, with 10 bases between. The germline CDR1 and CDR2 sequences are SGHTA and FQGNSA.

The gene calls are TRBV29-1 and TRBJ1-2; no definite D call. This CDR3 spans 16 amino acids. Germline V gene data show CDR1 as SQVTM and CDR2 as ANQGSEA. Trimming took 0 bases from V and 3 from J, leaving 17 bases between them. CDR3 in DNA: TGCAGCGTTGAAGATTTATTTCCCGGAGAAGACTATGGCTACACCTTC. This encodes CSVEDLFPGEDYGYTF. Based on the CDR3 plus reference TRBV29-1 and TRBJ1-2, the full variable domain is SAVISQKPSRDICQRGTSLTIQCQVDSQVTMMFWYRQQPGQSLTLIATANQGSEATYESGFVIDKFPISRPNLTFSTLTVSNMSPEDSSIYLCSVEDLFPGEDYGYTFGSGTRLTVV.

This chain uses TRBV12-3 or TRBV12-4 with TRBJ1-2; 7 positions agree with TRBD1. Trimming took 6 bases from V and 0 from J; bases not matched to a gene: 7. This CDR3 is 15 amino acids long. CDR3 amino acids: CASSAQGQSNYGYTF. In nucleotides, the CDR3 is TGTGCCAGCAGCGCTCAGGGACAGTCTAACTATGGCTACACCTTC.

About this clonotype itself: Since a much larger clone is just one base distant, this may be a read error. The chain is built from TRBV10-3 and TRBJ1-5; D is possibly TRBD1 (6 bases). The CDR3 contains 17 residues. Germline lookup yields CDR1 ENHRY and CDR2 SYGVKD. For the CDR3, the DNA is TGTGCCATCGGTGAGCCGTGGGCAGGGGATAGCAATCAGCCCCAGCATTTT. This codes for CAIGEPWAGDSNQPQHF.

The chain links TRBV7-9 to TRBJ1-1; D unresolved. V lost 6 bases and J lost 3, with 11 bases in between. The germline V gene has CDR1 SEHNR and CDR2 FQNEAQ (reference sequence). This CDR3 comprises 13 residues. CDR3 DNA: TGTGCCAGCAGGGATCTACTGGACACTGAAGCTTTCTTT. Translating it yields CASRDLLDTEAFF.

The chain carries TRBV7-6 and TRBJ2-5; TRBD1 or TRBD2 may be the D gene (5 bases each). V was cut by 6 bases and J by 5 bases, with 19 bases left in between. CDR3 length equals 15 residues. Germline CDR1 reads SGHVS; CDR2 reads FNYEAQ. The CDR3: CASRFRDQIDETQYF. The CDR3 DNA follows: TGTGCCAGCAGATTTCGGGACCAGATAGATGAGACCCAGTACTTC.

This clonotype was seen more than once but under ten times. CDR3 DNA: TGTGCCACCAGACGGGCCCCACCGGTGGGCTTACGAGCTTTCTTT. It specifies CATRRAPPVGLRAFF. The chain joins TRBV24-1 to TRBJ1-1; D unresolved. Trimming left V 7 bases short and J 10 bases short, with 24 bases between. This CDR3 is built from 15 residues. Germline V gives CDR1 KGHDR, CDR2 SFDVKD.

The chain recombines TRBV2 with TRBJ2-7; D is unclear. This CDR3 is 12 amino acids long. V lost 7 bases and J 2 bases, leaving 9 bases between the germline ends. Looked up from germline, CDR1 is SNHLY and CDR2 is FYNNEI. The CDR3 DNA is TGTGCCAGCAATAGGATCACCTACGAGCAGTACTTC. Encoded protein: CASNRITYEQYF.

This clonotype was counted between two and nine times. The chain has TRBV7-8 and TRBJ2-4; 9 nucleotides agree with TRBD1. The ends lost 5 bases at V and 1 base at J; junction bases unmatched: 6. The CDR3 extends over 16 amino acids. Per the germline V gene, CDR1 is SGHVS and CDR2 is FQNEAQ. CDR3 nucleotide sequence: TGTGCCAGCAGCATTCGACAGGGGGTCGCCAAAAACATTCAGTACTTC. Translating it yields CASSIRQGVAKNIQYF.

This chain links TRBV25-1 with TRBJ2-6; no firm D call. Looked up from germline, CDR1 is MGHDK and CDR2 is SYGVNS. The V gene lost 2 bases and the J gene lost 7 bases, with 6 bases spanning the gap. The CDR3 spans 13 residues. The CDR3 protein is CASSEGFANVLTF. The CDR3 DNA reads TGTGCCAGCAGTGAAGGGTTCGCCAACGTCCTGACTTTC.

This chain uses TRBV19 with TRBJ1-4; a possible D gene is TRBD1 (6 bases). The V gene's germline CDR1 is LNHDA and CDR2 SQIVND (reference sequence). The length of the CDR3 is 13 residues. V lost 4 bases, J lost 8 bases, and 11 bases lay in between. The CDR3 sequence: CASSTPGAEKLFF. CDR3 bases: TGTGCCAGTAGTACCCCAGGGGCGGAAAAACTGTTTTTT.

The CDR3 here is CASSRATGELFF. CDR3 nucleotides: TGTGCCAGCAGCAGGGCAACCGGGGAGCTGTTTTTT. The rearrangement joins TRBV11-2 to TRBJ2-2, with no clear D. The V end lost 5 bases, the J end lost 5 bases, and 6 bases lay between the germline ends. Germline CDR1 reads SGHAT; CDR2 reads FQNNGV. The CDR3 runs to 12 residues.

This sequence joins TRBV7-9 and TRBJ2-7; possibly TRBD1 or TRBD2 for D (5 bases each). Trimming cost V 0 bases and J 0 bases, with 12 bases left between them. Germline V gene data show CDR1 as SEHNR and CDR2 as FQNEAQ (reference sequence). This CDR3 region has 16 residues. The chain's CDR3 is CASSLARDLSSYEQYF. CDR3 sequence (DNA): TGTGCCAGCAGCTTAGCGAGGGACCTAAGCTCCTACGAGCAGTACTTC.

With respect to this clonotype: Lacking the conserved final phenylalanine or tryptophan, this CDR3 likely reflects a read error. The rearrangement joins TRBV10-3 to TRBJ1-6, with a possible D match to TRBD1 (5 bases). Germline values: CDR1 ENHRY, CDR2 SYGVKD. This CDR3 is built from 15 residues. Trimming removed 10 bases at V and 8 bases at J, with 21 bases between. CDR3 sequence reads: CASRLAGTWHSPLHL. For the CDR3, the DNA is TGTGCCAGCAGGCTAGCAGGGACGTGGCATTCACCCCTCCACCTT.

The rearrangement links TRBV7-3 to TRBJ2-7; 15 bases align to TRBD2. Germline V lookup: CDR1 SGHTA, CDR2 FQGTGA. V lost 6 bases to trimming and J lost 2 bases; unmatched junction nucleotides: 5. The CDR3 covers 16 residues. Here the CDR3 reads CASSTRTSGRAYEQYF. The CDR3 coding sequence is TGTGCCAGCAGTACCCGGACTAGCGGGAGGGCCTACGAGCAGTACTTC.

This clonotype showed up many times. The chain is built from TRBV29-1 and TRBJ2-7; D gene uncertain. CDR1 is SQVTM and CDR2 is ANQGSEA in the germline V gene. The V and J ends lost 0 bases and 3 bases respectively, with 9 bases between them. This CDR3 contains 13 residues. For the CDR3, the DNA is TGCAGCGTTGAAGATCTCAACAGCTACGAGCAGTACTTC. Its protein product is CSVEDLNSYEQYF.

The chain is built from TRBV29-1 and TRBJ1-5; 7 bases fit TRBD1. This CDR3 region has 13 residues. The J segment lost 9 bases and the V segment lost 6 bases, leaving 11 bases of the junction unmatched. In germline, CDR1 is SQVTM, CDR2 ANQGSEA. CDR3 residues: CSVGQDHGGPQHF. CDR3 in DNA: TGCAGCGTCGGACAGGACCATGGGGGGCCCCAGCATTTT.

This clonotype was seen a handful of times. The chain combines TRBV2 with TRBJ1-1; D unclear. The germline V and J ends were trimmed by 3 bases and 5 bases, with 16 bases remaining between them. This CDR3 spans 15 amino acids. The germline V gene has CDR1 SNHLY and CDR2 FYNNEI. The CDR3 here is CASSDGPNAGTEAFF. CDR3 sequence (DNA): TGTGCCAGCAGTGATGGGCCAAACGCGGGGACTGAAGCTTTCTTT. Looking up the rest from reference TRBV2 and TRBJ1-1 gives the full variable domain: EPEVTQTPSHQVTQMGQEVILRCVPISNHLYFYWYRQILGQKVEFLVSFYNNEISEKSEIFDDQFSVERPDGSNFTLKIRSTKLEDSAMYFCASSDGPNAGTEAFFGQGTRLTVV.

There are many counts of this clonotype. The rearrangement joins TRBV10-3 to TRBJ1-1; 9 bases align to TRBD1. Trimming removed 6 bases from V and 4 bases from J; junction bases left unmatched: 9. CDR1 and CDR2 (germline): ENHRY, SYGVKD. This CDR3 is built from 15 residues. The CDR3 DNA reads as TGTGCCATCAGGGACCTGACAGGGGGAATCACTGAAGCTTTCTTT. Amino acid sequence: CAIRDLTGGITEAFF.

The CDR3 sequence: CSATGTSESYEQYF. DNA for the CDR3: TGCAGTGCAACCGGGACTAGCGAGAGTTACGAGCAGTACTTC. This chain connects TRBV20-1 to TRBJ2-7, with 10 nucleotides matching TRBD2. The CDR3 is 14 residues long. Per the germline V gene, CDR1 is DFQATT and CDR2 is SNEGSKA (reference sequence). After removal of 6 bases from V and 4 bases from J, the junction contained 9 bases not matched to a gene.

This chain links TRBV7-9 with TRBJ1-1; weak D call: TRBD1 (6 bases). This CDR3 is built from 15 residues. The V gene lost 1 base and the J gene lost 5 bases, with 14 bases spanning the gap. CDR1 and CDR2 from the germline V gene are SEHNR and FQNEAQ (reference sequence). DNA for the CDR3: TGTGCCAGCAGCTTAGACTACAGGGCTCGGACTGAAGCTTTCTTT. Its translation: CASSLDYRARTEAFF.

The DNA for the CDR3 is TGCAGTGCAGACCCCCAGGGCAGGTTCATGAACACTGAAGCTTTCTTT. It is translated as CSADPQGRFMNTEAFF. The chain combines TRBV20-1 with TRBJ1-1, with a tentative D call TRBD1 (5 bases). V gave up 6 bases and J gave up 0 bases, with 20 bases separating them. This CDR3 is 16 amino acids long. Germline values: CDR1 DFQATT, CDR2 SNEGSKA (reference sequence).

In regard to this clonotype: At one of its ends the junction is not consistent with the germline gene, which may arise from a read error. The rearrangement joins TRBV5-1 to TRBJ2-2; TRBD2 agrees at 9 bases. CDR3 size: 16 residues. Germline CDR1 SGHRS, CDR2 YFSETQ. CDR3 residues: CASSQDTGLAIGELFF. In DNA, the CDR3 is TGTGCCAGCAGCCAAGATACAGGACTAGCGATCGGGGAGCTGTTTTTT.